The entry below describes one TCR beta chain. A few counts support this clonotype. Its antigen is not yet known. Per-base qualities were not stored, and no clone one base away is much larger. The data were obtained in a study of CD8 T cells in ankylosing spondylitis (dated 2017 in TCRdb). About the investigation overall: The study profiled T cell receptor beta repertoires in healthy donors and ankylosing spondylitis patients to find disease-linked TCR variants. The whole study cohort included 90 to 120 healthy donors and 25 ankylosing spondylitis patients. Samples of peripheral blood were taken, and for ankylosing spondylitis patients, synovial fluid was collected as well.

Study-level results and caveats: A TCR beta motif made up of several highly homologous amino acid variants appeared to be characteristic of blood from ankylosing spondylitis patients. A CD8+ phenotype was shown by the disease-linked clones, which were found at relatively low frequencies in peripheral blood. According to the report, matched synovial fluid samples from ankylosing spondylitis patients were significantly enriched for the disease-linked clones. Some motif variants had previously been reported in the synovial fluid and blood of reactive arthritis patients, which suggests shared mechanisms of disease initiation.

The run used an Illumina HiSeq 2500. Quantitative 5'-RACE with molecular barcodes was the method used to prepare the TCR beta libraries. The paper's processing steps were these. To identify disease-linked TCR variants, a new computational method was used, one built on a probabilistic model of VDJ rearrangement. TCRdb reprocessed the public reads (quality trimming at Q25 with fastp, clone calling with MiXCR) and kept in-frame beta chains. For every CDR3 protein sequence, its rows merge into one entry that carries the most common genes and DNA. These V and J calls are TCRdb output, not the study's own analysis. The sample table holds approximately 540,000 distinct CDR3 sequences, of which 9.5% to 15% were seen once. Jointly, the top ten make up nearly 7% of the sample. This receptor was identified in a male donor with ankylosing spondylitis. Sequences were obtained from blood, either unsorted or a sorted T cell fraction (not recorded which).

The CDR3 amino acid sequence is: CASSPGDHSYEQYV. The bases are TGTGCCAGCAGCCCAGGGGACCACTCCTACGAGCAGTACGTC. The chain is assembled from TRBV7-8 and TRBJ2-7, with TRBD1 perhaps the D gene, on 6 matching bases. The CDR3 starts with the cysteine, ends with the valine, and has 14 residues. Solely the CDR3 DNA is kept, with 42 bases framed from the first base. V is shortened by 5 bases, J by 0 bases, and the region joining them spans 11 bases. Per the germline V gene, SGHVS is the CDR1 and FQNEAQ is the CDR2.